These T cell receptor beta chains were read from a single sample in a study of blood T cell repertoires in COVID-19. Clones were sequenced by immunoSEQ multiplex PCR, and TCRdb holds only the in-frame ones, with some missing. The sample contains about 270,000 clones, less than 85% of which appear only once. The specimen was peripheral blood. The receptor source for this set is a woman in her late teens or twenties with acute or convalescent COVID-19. The CDR3 runs from the conserved cysteine through the conserved F or W. The order of the fields is J gene, D gene, V gene, clone size, CDR3 DNA, CDR3 protein. A D gene is named only where the DNA matches it firmly. The size entry is marked missing in some rows and otherwise reads once, few, many or a size class.

J: TRBJ2-7
D: TRBD1
V: TRBV28
size: -
DNA: TGTGCCAGCAGCCCCCGGGACAGGATCCCCTACGAGCAGTACTTC
CDR3: CASSPRDRIPYEQYF

J: TRBJ1-2
D: -
V: TRBV10-1
size: once
DNA: TGCGCCAAGCATTCTAGCGGTGGGTATGGCTACACCTTC
CDR3: CAKHSSGGYGYTF

J: TRBJ1-3
D: -
V: TRBV3-1/TRBV3-2
size: -
DNA: TGTGCCAGCAGCCAAGGACAGTTGCTAAGAAACACCATATATTTT
CDR3: CASSQGQLLRNTIYF

J: TRBJ2-7
D: TRBD1
V: TRBV6-2/TRBV6-3
size: -
DNA: TGTGCCAGCAGTTATCCGACGACAGGGCCAGAGACCTACGAGCAGTACTTC
CDR3: CASSYPTTGPETYEQYF

J: TRBJ2-1
D: TRBD2
V: TRBV7-9
size: -
DNA: TGTGCCAGCAGCCCTCCGGGACTAGCGGACTACAATGAGCAGTTCTTC
CDR3: CASSPPGLADYNEQFF

J: TRBJ1-5
D: -
V: TRBV6-2/TRBV6-3
size: -
DNA: TGTGCCAGCAGTCGCCCGAAACTAACAGGTTTCAATCAGCCCCAGCATTTT
CDR3: CASSRPKLTGFNQPQHF

J: TRBJ1-3
D: -
V: TRBV13
size: once
DNA: TGTGCCAGCAGCTTACAGGGCGCCTCTGGAAACACCATATATTTT
CDR3: CASSLQGASGNTIYF

J: TRBJ1-1
D: -
V: TRBV19
size: -
DNA: TGTGCCAGTAGTAGCCGCAGGGGGAACACTGAAGCTTTCTTT
CDR3: CASSSRRGNTEAFF

J: TRBJ2-7
D: TRBD2
V: TRBV15
size: -
DNA: TGTGCCACCAGCAGAGCGGGGGGGCACTACGAGCAGTACTTC
CDR3: CATSRAGGHYEQYF

J: TRBJ2-1
D: -
V: TRBV28
size: -
DNA: TGTGCCAGCAGGACATCCGAGAATTACAATGAGCAGTTCTTC
CDR3: CASRTSENYNEQFF

J: TRBJ1-2
D: -
V: TRBV6-1
size: -
DNA: TGTGCCAGCAGTGAATGGTTGGAGGATTCTTATGGCTACACCTTC
CDR3: CASSEWLEDSYGYTF

J: TRBJ2-5
D: -
V: TRBV11-2
size: -
DNA: TGTGCCAGCAGCCACCCGTTATCCCGGGACACTGCCGTGAAGACCCAGTACTTC
CDR3: CASSHPLSRDTAVKTQYF

J: TRBJ2-1
D: TRBD2
V: TRBV24-1
size: -
DNA: TGTGCCACCAGTGATTTGGTGGCTAGCGGGCAGTTCTTC
CDR3: CATSDLVASGQFF

J: TRBJ2-2
D: TRBD2
V: TRBV5-6
size: -
DNA: TGTGCCAGCAGCGCTAAGGGACTAGCGGGAGGTCGGACCGGGGAGCTGTTTTTT
CDR3: CASSAKGLAGGRTGELFF

J: TRBJ2-1
D: TRBD2
V: TRBV7-8
size: -
DNA: TGTGCCAGCAGCTCGCAAGGGCTAGCGGGAGTTTCGGTCTTC
CDR3: CASSSQGLAGVSVF

J: TRBJ1-1
D: -
V: TRBV9
size: -
DNA: TGTGCCAGCAGCGTAGTCCTGGGGGGGAACGCTGAAGCTTTCTTT
CDR3: CASSVVLGGNAEAFF

J: TRBJ2-3
D: -
V: TRBV6-2/TRBV6-3
size: -
DNA: TGTGCCAGCAGTATTAGCCTCTTCTCAGATACGCAGTATTTT
CDR3: CASSISLFSDTQYF

J: TRBJ1-5
D: -
V: TRBV2
size: -
DNA: TGTGCCAGCAGTGAACTTCGGAATCAGCCCCAGCATTTT
CDR3: CASSELRNQPQHF

J: TRBJ1-5
D: -
V: TRBV28
size: -
DNA: TGTGCCAGCAGTAGGGACATCCTCTTAGGGAGCAATCAGCCCCAGCATTTT
CDR3: CASSRDILLGSNQPQHF

J: TRBJ2-5
D: -
V: TRBV28
size: -
DNA: TGTGCCAGCAGTTTTACGGTGGTAGCGGTCCAAGAGACCCAGTACTTC
CDR3: CASSFTVVAVQETQYF

J: TRBJ2-3
D: TRBD1
V: TRBV18
size: many
DNA: TGTGCCAGCTCACCTGGGACAGGGGTTGCAGATACGCAGTATTTT
CDR3: CASSPGTGVADTQYF

J: TRBJ2-1
D: -
V: TRBV20-1
size: once
DNA: TGCAGTGCTAGTGTCAGACTGAGGGATGAGCAGTTCTTC
CDR3: CSASVRLRDEQFF

J: TRBJ1-1
D: -
V: TRBV28
size: -
DNA: TGTGCCAGCAGTTTGCCCTGGCATGAACTGAACACTGAAGCTTTCTTT
CDR3: CASSLPWHELNTEAFF

J: TRBJ2-1
D: TRBD2
V: TRBV14
size: -
DNA: TGTGCCAGCAGCCAAGTACCTAGCGGGATTAGCGGTGAGCAGTTCTTC
CDR3: CASSQVPSGISGEQFF

J: TRBJ1-2
D: -
V: TRBV6-5
size: -
DNA: TGTGCCAGCAGTTATGGTGGAACAGCTAACTATGGCTACACCTTC
CDR3: CASSYGGTANYGYTF

J: TRBJ1-1
D: TRBD1
V: TRBV28
size: -
DNA: TGTGCCAGCATAGGGGGCGACAACCTGAACACTGAAGCTTTCTTT
CDR3: CASIGGDNLNTEAFF

J: TRBJ2-3
D: TRBD2
V: TRBV7-2
size: -
DNA: TGTGCCAGCAGCTCGGGACTAGCGGGGTGGAGAGAGGCGCAGTATTTT
CDR3: CASSSGLAGWREAQYF

J: TRBJ2-5
D: TRBD2
V: TRBV7-2
size: -
DNA: TGTGCCAGCAGCTCGTCTAGCGGGAGTATCGAGACCCAGTACTTC
CDR3: CASSSSSGSIETQYF

J: TRBJ2-5
D: TRBD2
V: TRBV19
size: -
DNA: TGTGCCAGTAGTCGGGACTATTATAGGGGCGGAGAGACCCAGTACTTC
CDR3: CASSRDYYRGGETQYF

J: TRBJ2-7
D: -
V: TRBV7-8
size: -
DNA: TGTGCCAGCAGCCTGACAGTCTACGAGCAGTACTTC
CDR3: CASSLTVYEQYF

J: TRBJ2-2
D: TRBD2
V: TRBV5-1
size: -
DNA: TGCGCCAGCAGCTTTGGCAACCCCCTAGCGGTAACCACCGGGGAGCTGTTTTTT
CDR3: CASSFGNPLAVTTGELFF

J: TRBJ1-1
D: -
V: TRBV25-1
size: -
DNA: TGTGCCAGCAGTCCCCACCGGGCAGTCGGGGTAGAAGCTTTCTTT
CDR3: CASSPHRAVGVEAFF

J: TRBJ2-7
D: -
V: TRBV27
size: -
DNA: TGTGCCAGCAGTTTTGATACGCGCGAGCAGTACTTC
CDR3: CASSFDTREQYF

J: TRBJ2-7
D: -
V: TRBV29-1
size: -
DNA: TGCAGCGTTGTTCTGGGCACCTACGAGCAGTACTTC
CDR3: CSVVLGTYEQYF

J: TRBJ1-2
D: TRBD1
V: TRBV29-1
size: -
DNA: TGCAGCGTTGCACCGGGACAGGGATTCCATGGCTACACCTTC
CDR3: CSVAPGQGFHGYTF

J: TRBJ2-2
D: TRBD1
V: TRBV2
size: once
DNA: TGTGCCAGCAGTAGCGGACAGGGGACCGGGGAGCTGTTTTTT
CDR3: CASSSGQGTGELFF

J: TRBJ2-1
D: TRBD2
V: TRBV29-1
size: once
DNA: TGCAGCGTCCCCGGGACTAGCTCCTACAATGAGCAGTTCTTC
CDR3: CSVPGTSSYNEQFF

J: TRBJ2-1
D: TRBD2
V: TRBV5-8
size: once
DNA: TGTGCCAGCAGGTTGACTAGCGGGGTTAGCTCCTACAATGAGCAGTTCTTC
CDR3: CASRLTSGVSSYNEQFF

J: TRBJ1-2
D: TRBD1
V: TRBV2
size: -
DNA: TGTGCCAGCAGCGAGGCTCCGGGACAGGGGCACTATGGCTACACCTTC
CDR3: CASSEAPGQGHYGYTF

J: TRBJ2-2
D: TRBD1
V: TRBV6-4
size: once
DNA: TGTGCCAGCAGTGAAGGACAGGGGGACACCGGGGAGCTGTTTTTT
CDR3: CASSEGQGDTGELFF

J: TRBJ2-1
D: TRBD2
V: TRBV7-2
size: -
DNA: TGTGCCAGCAGCTTTATGGGACTAGCGGCCTACAATGAGCAGTTCTTC
CDR3: CASSFMGLAAYNEQFF

J: TRBJ2-7
D: -
V: TRBV5-1
size: -
DNA: TGCGCCAGCAGCTTGGCCCCGGACAGTTCTTACGAGCAGTACTTC
CDR3: CASSLAPDSSYEQYF

J: TRBJ2-3
D: TRBD2
V: TRBV3-1/TRBV3-2
size: -
DNA: TGTGCCAGCAGCCAGCCCCCTAGCGGGAGGGCCGATACGCAGTATTTT
CDR3: CASSQPPSGRADTQYF

J: TRBJ1-6
D: -
V: TRBV7-9
size: -
DNA: TGTGCCAGCAGCTTAAACCTCCTATCACCCCTCCACTTT
CDR3: CASSLNLLSPLHF

J: TRBJ2-7
D: TRBD2
V: TRBV5-1
size: -
DNA: TGCGCCAGCAGCTGGACTAGCGGGGGGTACGAGCAGTACTTC
CDR3: CASSWTSGGYEQYF

J: TRBJ1-1
D: -
V: TRBV6-5
size: -
DNA: TGTGCCAGCAGTCTTGGGGGGGACACTGAAGCTTTCTTT
CDR3: CASSLGGDTEAFF

J: TRBJ2-1
D: -
V: TRBV5-1
size: -
DNA: TGCGCCAGCAGCTTAGAGAGCTCCTACAATGAGCAGTTCTTC
CDR3: CASSLESSYNEQFF

J: TRBJ2-7
D: TRBD2
V: TRBV7-2
size: -
DNA: TGTGCCAGCAGCTTACTCGGGACTACTACCTACGAGCAGTACTTC
CDR3: CASSLLGTTTYEQYF

J: TRBJ2-1
D: TRBD2
V: TRBV4-2
size: -
DNA: TGTGCCAGCAGCCAAGACCCCGGACTAGCGGGAGGCAATGAGCAGTTCTTC
CDR3: CASSQDPGLAGGNEQFF

J: TRBJ2-3
D: -
V: TRBV28
size: -
DNA: TGTGCCAGCAGTACTTTCACAGATACGCAGTATTTT
CDR3: CASSTFTDTQYF

J: TRBJ2-1
D: TRBD2
V: TRBV5-1
size: -
DNA: TGCGCCAGCAGCTCAGCAGCCGGGACTAGCTTATACAATGAGCAGTTCTTC
CDR3: CASSSAAGTSLYNEQFF

J: TRBJ1-3
D: TRBD1
V: TRBV28
size: -
DNA: TGTGCCAGCAGTCCGACAGGGCGAATTGTTGGAAACACCATATATTTT
CDR3: CASSPTGRIVGNTIYF

J: TRBJ2-4
D: TRBD2
V: TRBV11-2
size: -
DNA: TGTGCCAGCAGCTCGCTAGCGGGAGTCGACATTCAGTACTTC
CDR3: CASSSLAGVDIQYF

J: TRBJ1-1
D: TRBD1
V: TRBV15
size: -
DNA: TGTGCCACCGCGTTGACTTCCCCCTGGACAGGGGGCTACACTGAAGCTTTCTTT
CDR3: CATALTSPWTGGYTEAFF

J: TRBJ1-4
D: -
V: TRBV5-1
size: -
DNA: TGCGCCAGCAATCCAGGGGATAATGAAAAACTGTTTTTT
CDR3: CASNPGDNEKLFF

J: TRBJ2-7
D: -
V: TRBV5-6
size: few
DNA: TGTGCCAGCAGCTTAGGGGCGTATACCTACGAGCAGTACTTC
CDR3: CASSLGAYTYEQYF